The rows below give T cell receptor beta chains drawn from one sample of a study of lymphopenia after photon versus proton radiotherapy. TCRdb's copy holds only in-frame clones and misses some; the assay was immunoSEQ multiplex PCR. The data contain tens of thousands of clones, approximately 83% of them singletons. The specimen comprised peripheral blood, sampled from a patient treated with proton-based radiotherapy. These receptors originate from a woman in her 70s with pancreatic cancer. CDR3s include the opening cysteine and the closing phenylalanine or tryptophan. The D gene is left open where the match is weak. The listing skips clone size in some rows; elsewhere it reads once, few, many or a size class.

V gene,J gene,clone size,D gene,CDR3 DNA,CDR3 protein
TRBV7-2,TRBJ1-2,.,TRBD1,TGTGCCAGCAGCTTAGATCAGGGGGTGGTCTATGGCTACACCTTC,CASSLDQGVVYGYTF
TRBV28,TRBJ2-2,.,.,TGTGCCAGCGGGGCAGGGGTCCCCACCGGGGAGCTGTTTTTT,CASGAGVPTGELFF
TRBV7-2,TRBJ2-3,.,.,TGTGCCAGCGTTTTGTCCGGGCCACGGACAGATACGCAGTATTTT,CASVLSGPRTDTQYF
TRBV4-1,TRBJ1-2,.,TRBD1,TGCGCCAGCAGCCAAGGGTCTGGGACAGAAAAGCATGGCTACACCTTC,CASSQGSGTEKHGYTF
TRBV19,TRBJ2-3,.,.,TGTGCCAGCAACCCCAATGGGGCGAACACAGATACGCAGTATTTT,CASNPNGANTDTQYF
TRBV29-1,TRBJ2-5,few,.,TGCAGCGTTGTATTTGGGACGTCACAAGAGACCCAGTACTTC,CSVVFGTSQETQYF
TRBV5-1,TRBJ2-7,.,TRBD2,TGCGCCAGCAGTTCCGGGACTAGCGCTTACTACGAGCAGTACTTC,CASSSGTSAYYEQYF
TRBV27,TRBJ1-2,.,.,TGTGCCATCCTGTACAGGACTGCTTCTGGAGGCTATGGCTACACCTTC,CAILYRTASGGYGYTF
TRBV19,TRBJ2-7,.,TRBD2,TGTGCCAGTAGATTGACGACTAGCGGGATATACGAGCAGTACTTC,CASRLTTSGIYEQYF
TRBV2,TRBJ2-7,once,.,TGTGCCAGCAGAAGAGACTCGGTCTACGAGCAGTACTTC,CASRRDSVYEQYF
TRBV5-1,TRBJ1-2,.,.,TGCGCCAGCAGCCCCGGGCGTGAGATGAACTATGGCTACACCTTC,CASSPGREMNYGYTF
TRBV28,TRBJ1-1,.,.,TGTGCCAGCAGTTTAAGGTACTGGGGAGCTTTCTTT,CASSLRYWGAFF
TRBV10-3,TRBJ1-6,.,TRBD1,TGTGCCATCAAAGGGGGCTTGTCTTCACCCCTCCACTTT,CAIKGGLSSPLHF
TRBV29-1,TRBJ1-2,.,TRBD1,TGCAGCGTTGGTGGGACAGGGAGAGCTAACTATGGCTACACCTTC,CSVGGTGRANYGYTF
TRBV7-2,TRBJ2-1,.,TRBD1,TGTGCCAGCAGCTCCCCCCAGGGGGTAAACAACAATGAGCAGTTCTTC,CASSSPQGVNNNEQFF
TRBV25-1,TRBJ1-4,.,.,TGTGCCAGCAGTGCCTCACTAGGACAGAATGAAAAACTGTTTTTT,CASSASLGQNEKLFF
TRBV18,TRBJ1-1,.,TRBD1,TGTGCCAGCTCAGGACGACAGGGTCGGTCAGTTGAAGCTTTCTTT,CASSGRQGRSVEAFF
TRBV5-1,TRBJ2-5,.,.,TGCGCCAGCAGCGAACCTCCACAAGAGACCCAGTACTTC,CASSEPPQETQYF
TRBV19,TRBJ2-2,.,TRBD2,TGTGCCAGTAGGGGGACTAGCTCAGCGGAGCTGTTTTTT,CASRGTSSAELFF